This record looks at one T cell receptor beta chain sequence and its context. Trimming removed 7 bases from V and 4 bases from J, with 7 bases in between. The CDR3 is 11 amino acids. CDR1 and CDR2 from the germline V gene are SGHAT and FQNNGV. This sample stems from a study of blood T cell repertoires in COVID-19. In the study overall: Sites in the United States, Italy and Spain provided acute and convalescent COVID-19 samples. PBMCs, B-cell-depleted T cells, or T cells provided the cDNA or gDNA that made up the material.

As processed by the authors: Researchers report that nucleated cell counts were estimated from reference gene primer amplification. Profiling relied on immunoSEQ multiplex PCR, and the TCRdb table lists in-frame clones only, not all of them. V, J and clone size are those of that table, while D and trimming were read from the DNA. Altogether some 40,000 clones are present, about 85% being singletons, with the ten largest covering about 31%. The genes are TRBV11-2 and TRBJ1-1; D gene unclear. The origin of this receptor is an elderly woman with acute or convalescent COVID-19. Sequenced input: peripheral blood. CDR3 in amino acids: CASTGVTEAFF. The CDR3, as DNA: TGTGCCAGCACCGGGGTCACTGAAGCTTTCTTT.